The 15 T cell receptor beta chains listed next were all sequenced from one sample in a study of T cells after posttransplantation cyclophosphamide. Profiled with immunoSEQ multiplex PCR; TCRdb holds only in-frame clones, not every one. The sample presents about 39,000 clones, none singletons. Sequenced sample: PBMCs. The receptors originated from a woman between 45 and 60 years old in good health and a related stem cell transplant donor.

This clone has at least ten counts. The chain recombines TRBV7-8 with TRBJ1-1; 7 positions match TRBD1. The CDR3 has 16 amino acids. Germline-derived CDR1 and CDR2 are SGHVS and FQNEAQ. V was clipped by 5 bases and J by 1 base; unmatched bases: 10. DNA for the CDR3: TGTGCCAGCAGCGGGGAGGACAGGACTCGGAACACTGAAGCTTTCTTT. Encoded protein: CASSGEDRTRNTEAFF.

This clone came up many times. The chain couples TRBV5-1 to TRBJ1-1, with 12 bases matching TRBD1. The germline CDR1 and CDR2 sequences are SGHRS and YFSETQ. This CDR3 has 14 residues. J was trimmed by 5 bases and V by 4 bases; bases with no gene match: 3. CDR3 in amino acids: CASSGGQGATEAFF. The CDR3 nucleotides are TGCGCCAGCAGCGGGGGACAGGGGGCAACTGAAGCTTTCTTT.

Ten or more counts support this clone. The chain employs TRBV5-5 and TRBJ2-7; D gene uncertain. The germline V gene encodes CDR1 SGHKS and CDR2 YYEKEE (reference sequence). V gave up 0 bases and J gave up 3 bases, with 10 bases separating them. The CDR3 sequence is 14 residues long. The DNA of the CDR3 is TGTGCCAGCAGCTTGGAAGAGGTTTACTACGAGCAGTACTTC. Amino acids: CASSLEEVYYEQYF.

This clone was seen many times. The V gene is TRBV27, the J gene TRBJ2-1; 15 bases align to TRBD2. CDR1 MNHEY and CDR2 SMNVEV come from the germline V gene (reference sequence). CDR3 length: 16 residues. With 6 bases clipped from V and 7 bases from J, the junction kept 7 bases outside the gene matches. The CDR3 DNA follows: TGTGCCAGCAGGGGACTAGCGGGGGGCCCCACGAATGAGCAGTTCTTC. This gives the protein CASRGLAGGPTNEQFF.

At least ten counts were recorded for this clone. The chain couples TRBV7-2 to TRBJ2-1, with TRBD2 matching 13 bases. Per germline, CDR1 SGHTA and CDR2 FQGNSA. V was pared by 5 bases and J by 6 bases, with 4 bases of the junction left unmatched. The CDR3 runs to 15 residues. The CDR3: CASSRTSGGSNEQFF. CDR3 DNA sequence: TGTGCCAGCAGCCGGACTAGCGGGGGTTCCAATGAGCAGTTCTTC.

A few counts support this clone. V is TRBV5-1 and J is TRBJ2-3, with a weak D call TRBD1 (6 bases). Deletions cut 0 bases from V and 2 bases from J, with 16 bases between. Germline-derived CDR1 and CDR2 are SGHRS and YFSETQ. This CDR3 has 17 amino acids. CDR3 amino acids: CASSLGVRGISTDTQYF. The CDR3 nucleotides are TGCGCCAGCAGCTTGGGCGTAAGGGGGATTTCCACAGATACGCAGTATTTT.

This clone showed up many times. The chain carries TRBV21-1 and TRBJ1-2. TRBV21-1 corresponds to a pseudogene. CDR3 length: 14 residues. DNA of the CDR3: TGTGCCAGCAGCAAAGAGGGGACTCACTATGGCTACACCTTC. As protein: CASSKEGTHYGYTF.

This clone came up many times. The CDR3 coding sequence is TGTGCCACCAGCAGAGATCTTAGGCCAGGTTATTATGAAAAACTGTTTTTT. Translating it yields CATSRDLRPGYYEKLFF. The chain combines TRBV15 with TRBJ1-4, with no clear D. Trimming stripped 0 bases from V and 6 bases from J, with 17 bases between. Per the germline V gene, CDR1 is LNHNV and CDR2 is YYDKDF (reference sequence). This CDR3 has 17 amino acids.

There are many counts of this clone. The genes are TRBV6-6 and TRBJ2-2, with TRBD1 identical over 10 bases. This CDR3 spans 15 amino acids. Trimming cost V 4 bases and J 7 bases; bases outside gene matches: 6. CDR1 is MNHNY and CDR2 is SVGAGI in the germline V gene (reference sequence). The CDR3 DNA follows: TGTGCCAGCAGTTCCCCGACAGGGGGCTTCGGGGAGCTGTTTTTT. This gives the protein CASSSPTGGFGELFF.

This clone was counted many times. The V call is TRBV30, the J call TRBJ2-1; D may be TRBD1 (6 bases). The ends were cut back, 2 bases at V and 0 bases at J, with 14 bases in the middle. Germline CDR1 and CDR2: GTSNPN and SVGIG (reference sequence). CDR3 length: 16 amino acids. In DNA, the CDR3 is TGTGCCTGGAGTACGAGAACAGGGACCTCCTACAATGAGCAGTTCTTC. Translating gives CAWSTRTGTSYNEQFF. Complete variable domain (other parts from reference TRBV30 and TRBJ2-1): SQTIHQWPATLVQPVGSPLSLECTVEGTSNPNLYWYRQAAGRGLQLLFYSVGIGQISSEVPQNLSASRPQDRQFILSSKKLLLSDSGFYLCAWSTRTGTSYNEQFFGPGTRLTVL.

This rearrangement joins TRBV18 to TRBJ1-1, with 9 bases matching TRBD1. The CDR3 length is 14 residues. V lost 4 bases, J lost 3 bases, and 3 bases stayed unmatched. From germline, CDR1 is KGHSH and CDR2 LQKENI. The chain's CDR3 is CASSLGQGHTEAFF. The CDR3 DNA is TGTGCCAGCTCACTGGGACAGGGCCACACTGAAGCTTTCTTT.

This clone was found many times. The chain combines TRBV2 with TRBJ1-2; 7 positions match TRBD1. V lost 2 bases, J lost 2 bases, and 5 bases stayed unmatched. The CDR3 is 15 residues long. Germline V CDR1 and CDR2: SNHLY, FYNNEI. CDR3 coding DNA: TGTGCCAGCAGTGAACAGGGACAGCCGAACTATGGCTACACCTTC. Its protein product is CASSEQGQPNYGYTF.

In this sample, this clone turned up many times. Other DNA sequences from this sample encode an identical CDR3 as well. The V call is TRBV18, the J call TRBJ1-6; TRBD1 might be the D (6 bases). This CDR3 has 15 amino acids. Germline V CDR1 and CDR2: KGHSH, LQKENI. The V and J ends lost 3 bases and 7 bases respectively, with 13 bases between them. The CDR3, as DNA: TGTGCCAGCTCACCGAGCGGGGGGGCCAATTCACCCCTCCACTTT. This codes for CASSPSGGANSPLHF.

At least ten counts were recorded for this clone. The genes are TRBV6-6 and TRBJ1-2; possibly TRBD1 for D (6 bases). Germline assignment: CDR1 MNHNY and CDR2 SVGAGI (reference sequence). The CDR3 has 14 residues. Trimming cost V 5 bases and J 1 base, with 11 bases left between them. The CDR3, as DNA: TGTGCCAGCAGTACCACGGACAGTAACTATGGCTACACCTTC. As protein: CASSTTDSNYGYTF.

This clone has a count of ten or more. The gene calls are TRBV4-1 and TRBJ2-2; D is unresolved. The CDR3 covers 17 residues. Per germline, CDR1 MGHRA and CDR2 YSYEKL. Trimming left V 2 bases short and J 5 bases short, with 18 bases between. The CDR3 spells CASSQQDLMTVTGELFF. Here the CDR3 DNA reads TGCGCCAGCAGCCAACAGGATCTCATGACCGTTACCGGGGAGCTGTTTTTT.